The 28 T cell receptor beta chains below all came from one sample that was sequenced in a study of identical twins. One entry per CDR3 protein, called by TCRdb with MiXCR from the 5' RACE reads. The table records around 510,000 distinct CDR3 sequences, 14% of them present only once. Another study also made use of these data, one on yellow fever vaccine responses in identical twins.

Sequencing input: CD4+ T cells sorted from blood. These TCRs come from a woman younger than 30 in good health.

In its sample, this clonotype was seen a few times. J is TRBJ2-3 and V is TRBV3-1; TRBD2 is a possible D gene (6 bases). Trimming left V 3 bases short and J 5 bases short, with 6 bases between. The CDR3 has 12 residues. Looked up from germline, CDR1 is LGHDT and CDR2 is YNNKEL (reference sequence). The CDR3 bases are TGTGCCAGCAGCCACGGGGGAGATACGCAGTATTTT. It specifies CASSHGGDTQYF.

This clonotype was seen only a few times. V usage is TRBV6-1 and J usage is TRBJ1-1; 7 bases line up with TRBD1. V trimming: 5 bases; J trimming: 4 bases; junction bases outside the gene matches: 10. This CDR3 has 15 amino acids. CDR1 is MNHNS and CDR2 is SASEGT in the germline V gene. CDR3 bases: TGTGCCAGCAGTCGCGACAGGGTAGGTGGCACTGAAGCTTTCTTT. It specifies CASSRDRVGGTEAFF.

This clonotype was recorded many times. The chain carries TRBV12-3 or TRBV12-4 and TRBJ2-3; D is possibly TRBD1 or TRBD2 (5 bases each). The CDR3 has 16 amino acids. With 5 bases removed from V and 5 bases from J, the gap between germline ends came to 20 bases. CDR3 in DNA: TGTGCCAGCAGTATTCGAACGGGACCAGGGCGAGATACGCAGTATTTT. This encodes CASSIRTGPGRDTQYF.

The chain links TRBV20-1 to TRBJ2-1, with unresolved D. Germline CDR1 DFQATT, CDR2 SNEGSKA (reference sequence). There are 16 residues in the CDR3. The V end was cut by 1 base, the J end by 0 bases, with 13 bases between. In DNA form, the CDR3 reads TGCAGTGCTAGAGCCATGATTACAACCTCCTACAATGAGCAGTTCTTC. Protein sequence: CSARAMITTSYNEQFF.

The CDR3 bases are TGCGCCAGCAGCCAAGACTCAACTAGCGGGGGGGCCACAGATACGCAGTATTTT. This gives the protein CASSQDSTSGGATDTQYF. V and J are TRBV4-1 and TRBJ2-3; 13 bases match TRBD2. The CDR3 spans 18 residues. Trimming removed 0 bases from V and 2 bases from J; junction bases left unmatched: 5. Germline CDR1 and CDR2: MGHRA and YSYEKL.

The chain joins TRBV6-2 or TRBV6-3 to TRBJ2-1; TRBD2 is a possible D gene (6 bases). V lost 7 bases to trimming and J lost 1 base, with 17 bases between them. The CDR3 has 16 amino acids. Germline CDR1 MNHEY, CDR2 SVGEGT. The CDR3: CASIQGGKGSYNEQFF. CDR3 nucleotide sequence: TGTGCCAGCATTCAAGGCGGGAAGGGGTCCTACAATGAGCAGTTCTTC.

The chain uses TRBV28 and TRBJ2-4; D remains unclear. This CDR3 has 15 amino acids. The V gene's germline CDR1 is MDHEN and CDR2 SYDVKM. The ends were cut back, 5 bases at V and 0 bases at J, with 11 bases in the middle. The CDR3 loop is CASSEILLAKNIQYF. Here the CDR3 DNA reads TGTGCCAGCAGTGAGATTCTCCTAGCCAAAAACATTCAGTACTTC.

This clonotype has just a few counts. The CDR3 loop is CASSPFGTSGRASEQYF. The CDR3 DNA sequence: TGTGCCAGCAGTCCTTTCGGGACTAGCGGGAGGGCGAGCGAGCAGTACTTC. The V gene is TRBV6-2 or TRBV6-3, the J gene TRBJ2-7; 16 bases are shared with TRBD2. There are 17 residues in the CDR3. Unmatched junction bases numbered 10, after V lost 5 bases and J lost 6 bases. The germline V gene has CDR1 MNHEY and CDR2 SVGEGT.

CDR3 coding DNA: TGTGCCAGCAGCAACAGTGCCTACGAGCAGTACTTC. It is translated as CASSNSAYEQYF. J is TRBJ2-7 and V is TRBV6-2 or TRBV6-3; D is unresolved. Germline loops: CDR1 MNHEY, CDR2 SVGEGT. Trimming took off 6 bases at V and 2 bases at J, with 8 bases between the two ends. The CDR3 runs to 12 residues.

CDR3 residues: CSVGRTSGIYNEQFF. The CDR3, as DNA: TGCAGCGTTGGGAGGACTAGCGGGATTTACAATGAGCAGTTCTTC. The J gene is TRBJ2-1, the V gene TRBV29-1; 12 bases are a match to TRBD2. The CDR3 totals 15 residues. Germline V gene data show CDR1 as SQVTM and CDR2 as ANQGSEA. With V trimmed by 4 bases and J by 4 bases, 5 bases remained unmatched.

The chain couples TRBV5-1 to TRBJ2-3; 11 nucleotides align to TRBD2. There are 16 residues in the CDR3. Germline CDR1 SGHRS, CDR2 YFSETQ. J lost 4 bases, V lost 0 bases, and 4 bases had no gene match. CDR3 amino acids: CASSLAIAGGPDTQYF. The CDR3 DNA reads TGCGCCAGCAGCTTGGCCATAGCGGGAGGGCCAGATACGCAGTATTTT. Full variable domain (remainder filled in from reference TRBV5-1 and TRBJ2-3): KAGVTQTPRYLIKTRGQQVTLSCSPISGHRSVSWYQQTPGQGLQFLFEYFSETQRNKGNFPGRFSGRQFSNSRSEMNVSTLELGDSALYLCASSLAIAGGPDTQYFGPGTRLTVL.

The chain is built from TRBV24-1 and TRBJ2-1; possible D gene TRBD1, 5 bases. V lost 4 bases and J lost 8, with 20 bases in between. This CDR3 is 16 amino acids long. CDR1 and CDR2 from the germline V gene are KGHDR and SFDVKD. This chain's CDR3 is CATSEPQGFENDEQFF. In DNA form, the CDR3 reads TGTGCCACCAGTGAACCGCAGGGCTTTGAAAATGATGAGCAGTTCTTC.

This clonotype was observed a few times. The genes are TRBV30 and TRBJ2-7, with 10 positions matching TRBD1. The CDR3 totals 13 residues. Germline CDR1 and CDR2: GTSNPN and SVGIG (reference sequence). After removal of 3 bases from V and 2 bases from J, the junction contained 1 base not matched to a gene. For the CDR3, the DNA is TGTGCCTGGAGCGGACAGGGGGCCTACGAGCAGTACTTC. It encodes CAWSGQGAYEQYF.

The rearrangement joins TRBV7-2 to TRBJ2-1; the match to TRBD1 covers 9 bases. This CDR3 spans 16 amino acids. Germline trimming cut 1 base from V and 7 bases from J; bases unmatched to any gene: 8. Germline CDR1 and CDR2: SGHTA and FQGNSA. CDR3 DNA sequence: TGTGCCAGCAGCTTAGTGGCACAGGGGGCGCGGAATGAGCAGTTCTTC. Encoded protein: CASSLVAQGARNEQFF.

The table lists this clonotype with many counts. This chain joins TRBV9 and TRBJ2-5; D is possibly TRBD2 (6 bases). This CDR3 contains 16 residues. CDR1 and CDR2 from the germline V gene are SGDLS and YYNGEE. Trimming stripped 3 bases from V and 4 bases from J, with 19 bases between. CDR3 nucleotide sequence: TGTGCCAGCAGCGGTAGGGACTCCCTCAGAGGAGAGACCCAGTACTTC. Protein product: CASSGRDSLRGETQYF.

The chain links TRBV7-8 to TRBJ2-4; 8 bases map to TRBD2. Germline-derived CDR1 and CDR2 are SGHVS and FQNEAQ. The ends lost 5 bases at V and 7 bases at J; junction bases unmatched: 13. This CDR3 has 16 amino acids. CDR3 region: CASSVSWGGGTNIQYF. In DNA form, the CDR3 reads TGTGCCAGCAGCGTCAGTTGGGGCGGGGGGACGAACATTCAGTACTTC.

The sample holds a few counts of this clonotype. The chain carries TRBV7-9 and TRBJ2-7; TRBD1 matches 8 bases. The CDR3 loop spans 17 amino acids. CDR1 and CDR2 from the germline V gene are SEHNR and FQNEAQ (reference sequence). With 1 base clipped from V and 4 bases from J, the junction kept 12 bases outside the gene matches. The CDR3 loop is CASSLGAGVQGVYEQYF. The CDR3 coding sequence is TGTGCCAGCAGCTTAGGCGCTGGCGTACAGGGGGTTTACGAGCAGTACTTC.

The V and J genes are TRBV5-1 and TRBJ2-3; D unclear. V lost 0 bases and J lost 6, with 11 bases in between. The germline V gene has CDR1 SGHRS and CDR2 YFSETQ. This CDR3 is built from 14 residues. CDR3 residues: CASSLGSERDTQYF. As DNA, the CDR3 is TGCGCCAGCAGCTTGGGTTCGGAGAGGGATACGCAGTATTTT.

The CDR3: CASREGSGTYNEQFF. CDR3 in DNA: TGTGCCAGCAGAGAGGGTAGCGGCACTTACAATGAGCAGTTCTTC. The chain joins TRBV7-8 to TRBJ2-1; a possible D gene is TRBD2 (6 bases). Trimming took 6 bases from V and 4 from J, leaving 16 bases between them. The CDR3 totals 15 residues. CDR1 and CDR2 from the germline V gene are SGHVS and FQNEAQ.

The sample holds a few counts of this clonotype. This sequence joins TRBV6-2 or TRBV6-3 and TRBJ2-7; TRBD2 matches 10 bases. The V and J ends lost 0 bases and 7 bases, in that order; junction bases with no gene match: 12. CDR1 is MNHEY and CDR2 is SVGEGT in the germline V gene. This CDR3 is 17 amino acids long. DNA of the CDR3: TGTGCCAGCAGTTACTCCTCGGGACTAGCGCGCCTAGTAGAGCAGTACTTC. Encoded protein: CASSYSSGLARLVEQYF.

This clonotype was detected a few times. This CDR3 reads CASSQDLQLSGANVLTF. In DNA, the CDR3 is TGTGCCAGCAGCCAAGATTTACAGCTCTCTGGGGCCAACGTCCTGACTTTC. V usage is TRBV14 and J usage is TRBJ2-6; D gene uncertain. The CDR3 is 17 amino acids. Trimming took 0 bases from V and 0 from J, leaving 9 bases between them. Germline lookup yields CDR1 SGHDN and CDR2 FVKESK.

The chain couples TRBV14 to TRBJ2-7, with 9 bases identical to TRBD2. V lost 3 bases to trimming and J lost 2 bases; unmatched junction nucleotides: 8. CDR1 is SGHDN and CDR2 is FVKESK in the germline V gene. This CDR3 spans 16 amino acids. DNA for the CDR3: TGTGCCAGCAGCCACAGGCTAGCGGGGCGAACCTACGAGCAGTACTTC. Residues: CASSHRLAGRTYEQYF.

This clonotype occurred a few times. This sequence joins TRBV11-2 and TRBJ2-7; 8 bases fit TRBD2. There are 14 residues in the CDR3. The ends lost 4 bases at V and 3 bases at J; junction bases unmatched: 5. From germline, CDR1 is SGHAT and CDR2 FQNNGV. CDR3 loop: CASSSGGMFYEQYF. The DNA of the CDR3 is TGTGCCAGCAGCTCGGGGGGGATGTTCTACGAGCAGTACTTC.

This clonotype was recorded a few times. The genes are TRBV6-6 and TRBJ2-3, with D possibly being TRBD1 or TRBD2 (5 bases each). CDR3 length: 13 residues. Trimming stripped 5 bases from V and 6 bases from J, with 12 bases between. Germline V gives CDR1 MNHNY, CDR2 SVGAGI (reference sequence). The CDR3 coding sequence is TGTGCCAGCAGTCGGGGCAGTCTGGATACGCAGTATTTT. It specifies CASSRGSLDTQYF.

The V and J genes are TRBV7-9 and TRBJ2-1; 9 positions match TRBD2. Germline V gene sequence: CDR1 SEHNR, CDR2 FQNEAQ (reference sequence). The CDR3 sequence is 14 residues long. With 5 bases clipped from V and 5 bases from J, the junction kept 4 bases outside the gene matches. CDR3 coding DNA: TGTGCCAGCAGCATTGGGACTAGCAACAATGAGCAGTTCTTC. Its translation is CASSIGTSNNEQFF.

This clonotype was counted between two and nine times. This rearrangement joins TRBV12-3 or TRBV12-4 to TRBJ1-3; TRBD1 matches 9 bases. The V and J ends lost 5 bases and 4 bases, in that order; junction bases with no gene match: 6. The CDR3 is 15 residues long. The CDR3 reads CASSQQGAKGNTIYF. CDR3 bases: TGTGCCAGCAGTCAACAGGGGGCAAAGGGAAACACCATATATTTT.

This clonotype has more than one count but fewer than ten. The gene calls are TRBV11-2 and TRBJ2-1; 10 positions match TRBD2. The CDR3 sequence is 15 residues long. Losses at the gene ends were 2 bases for V and 6 bases for J; bases not matched to a gene: 4. Germline CDR1 and CDR2: SGHAT and FQNNGV. The CDR3 loop reads CASSLSSGRANEQFF. The CDR3 coding sequence is TGTGCCAGCAGCTTATCCAGCGGGAGGGCCAATGAGCAGTTCTTC.

J is TRBJ2-4 and V is TRBV6-2 or TRBV6-3; D might be TRBD1 or TRBD2, each matching 5 bases. In germline, CDR1 is MNHEY, CDR2 SVGEGT. V dropped 8 bases and J dropped 2 bases, with 16 bases sitting between them. This CDR3 has 15 residues. The CDR3 protein is CASGPVGRSKNIQYF. In DNA form, the CDR3 reads TGTGCCAGCGGTCCCGTGGGACGGTCCAAAAACATTCAGTACTTC.